This T cell receptor beta chain was found in a study of beta chain features in type 1 diabetes. Sorted populations were all over 95% pure. TCRB transcripts that were expressed got sequenced, as all of the isolated RNA had been reverse transcribed. Naive, central memory and regulatory T cell samples averaged roughly 3.8 million reads. Repertoires were generated with immunoSEQ multiplex PCR, while TCRdb's copy carries only in-frame clones and drops some. The sample has under 900,000 clones; roughly 15% are singletons. Regarding the study as a whole: More deletions and fewer insertions at VDJ junctions were found in patients with type 1 diabetes. Shortening of TCRB CDR3s, moderate but significant, appeared in all four CD4+ subsets of Type 1 diabetes patients.

In its sample, this clone was seen a few times. Its antigen is still unknown. With V trimmed by 4 bases and J by 5 bases, 7 bases remained unmatched. CDR1 is SGHNT and CDR2 is YYREEE in the germline V gene (reference sequence). The CDR3 covers 16 residues. This chain uses TRBV5-4 with TRBJ2-3, with 13 bases fitting TRBD2. The sequenced sample consisted of naive CD4+ T cells from blood. This clonotype was sampled from a woman aged 18-35 years in good health. The CDR3 sequence: CASSATSGRVLDTQYF. For the CDR3, the DNA is TGTGCCAGCAGCGCTACTAGCGGGAGGGTGTTAGATACGCAGTATTTT.